The 19 T cell receptor beta chains given below trace back to one sample, sequenced in a study of OX40 agonist ivuxolimab in advanced cancers. TCRdb's table, derived via immunoSEQ multiplex PCR, lists solely in-frame clones and lacks some. The profile shows tens of thousands of clones, 80% to 90% of them singletons. The material sequenced was CD4+ or CD8+ T cells sorted from blood, taken in a trial of the OX40 agonist ivuxolimab. The receptors stem from an adult with an advanced solid tumor such as melanoma, head and neck, liver or kidney cancer.

The chain employs TRBV6-1 and TRBJ1-1, with D possibly matching TRBD1 (6 bases). The CDR3 is 14 amino acids. V was clipped by 6 bases and J by 1 base, with 12 bases between them. The germline CDR1 and CDR2 sequences are MNHNS and SASEGT. The CDR3 reads CASRPWTENTEAFF. CDR3 in DNA: TGTGCCAGCAGACCTTGGACAGAGAACACTGAAGCTTTCTTT.

The gene calls are TRBV2 and TRBJ1-2; perhaps TRBD1 as D (5 bases). This CDR3 comprises 16 residues. CDR1 SNHLY and CDR2 FYNNEI come from the germline V gene. Trimming stripped 2 bases from V and 0 bases from J, with 13 bases between. CDR3 loop: CASSERSGQPNYGYTF. CDR3 coding DNA: TGTGCCAGCAGTGAAAGGTCGGGGCAGCCTAACTATGGCTACACCTTC. The full variable domain, in which reference TRBV2 and TRBJ1-2 provide the parts outside the CDR3, is EPEVTQTPSHQVTQMGQEVILRCVPISNHLYFYWYRQILGQKVEFLVSFYNNEISEKSEIFDDQFSVERPDGSNFTLKIRSTKLEDSAMYFCASSERSGQPNYGYTFGSGTRLTVV.

The gene calls are TRBV18 and TRBJ2-7, with D perhaps assigned TRBD1 or TRBD2 (7 bases each). The CDR3 spans 15 residues. CDR1 and CDR2 (germline): KGHSH, LQKENI. Trimming left V 5 bases short and J 2 bases short, with 16 bases between. The CDR3 DNA sequence: TGTGCCAGCTCAGCCCCGACAGGGAGGGCCTACGAGCAGTACTTC. This codes for CASSAPTGRAYEQYF. The full variable domain, rest sourced from reference TRBV18 and TRBJ2-7, is NAGVMQNPRHLVRRRGQEARLRCSPMKGHSHVYWYRQLPEEGLKFMVYLQKENIIDESGMPKERFSAEFPKEGPSILRIQQVVRGDSAAYFCASSAPTGRAYEQYFGPGTRLTVT.

This clone showed up just a few times. The chain is built from TRBV14 and TRBJ1-3; D gene ambiguous. CDR1 and CDR2 (germline): SGHDN, FVKESK. The V gene lost 3 bases and the J gene lost 5 bases, with 11 bases spanning the gap. The CDR3 is 14 residues long. The CDR3 DNA is TGTGCCAGCAGCCACTCGAGGCGGAGAAACACCATATATTTT. Protein: CASSHSRRRNTIYF.

This chain uses TRBV19 with TRBJ1-2; TRBD1 aligns across 7 bases. The CDR3 runs 12 residues. V lost 6 bases and J lost 10; bases outside the gene matches: 8. Germline values: CDR1 LNHDA, CDR2 SQIVND (reference sequence). The CDR3 nucleotides are TGTGCCAGTAGCAGAGACAGGGTAGACTACACCTTC. Protein: CASSRDRVDYTF.

V gene TRBV28 combines with J gene TRBJ2-7; 7 bases map to TRBD2. Per germline, CDR1 MDHEN and CDR2 SYDVKM. This CDR3 has 14 residues. The V and J ends lost 7 bases and 7 bases, in that order; junction bases with no gene match: 13. CDR3 DNA sequence: TGTGCCAGCAATACCGGGACTACCTTGGGGGAGCAGTACTTC. Residues: CASNTGTTLGEQYF.

This clone was observed a few times. V is TRBV28 and J is TRBJ1-5; the D is unclear. Germline-derived CDR1 and CDR2 are MDHEN and SYDVKM. CDR3 length: 12 amino acids. V dropped 1 base and J dropped 7 bases, with 5 bases sitting between them. The CDR3 reads CASSLLNQPQHF. The CDR3 DNA follows: TGTGCCAGCAGTTTATTAAACCAGCCCCAGCATTTT.

CDR3 sequence reads: CASSSGLRGLAGRTDTQYF. Here the CDR3 DNA reads TGTGCCAGCAGCTCAGGTCTGAGGGGACTAGCGGGGCGCACAGATACGCAGTATTTT. This chain uses TRBV11-2 with TRBJ2-3; 13 nucleotides align to TRBD2. This CDR3 is built from 19 residues. The V segment lost 4 bases and the J segment 1 base; nucleotides outside the gene matches: 11. The germline CDR1 and CDR2 sequences are SGHAT and FQNNGV. The full variable domain, its missing parts supplied by reference TRBV11-2 and TRBJ2-3, is EAGVAQSPRYKIIEKRQSVAFWCNPISGHATLYWYQQILGQGPKLLIQFQNNGVVDDSQLPKDRFSAERLKGVDSTLKIQPAKLEDSAVYLCASSSGLRGLAGRTDTQYFGPGTRLTVL.

The chain is built from TRBV7-7 and TRBJ2-5; D unresolved. Germline CDR1 SSHAT, CDR2 FNYEAQ (reference sequence). The CDR3 totals 15 residues. V was pared by 5 bases and J by 0 bases, with 13 bases between. This CDR3 is CASSQNPGYQETQYF. For the CDR3, the DNA is TGTGCCAGCAGCCAAAACCCCGGGTACCAAGAGACCCAGTACTTC.

V usage is TRBV11-2 and J usage is TRBJ2-2; TRBD2 matches 11 bases. The V segment lost 3 bases and the J segment 6 bases; nucleotides outside the gene matches: 3. This CDR3 has 15 residues. CDR1 and CDR2 (germline): SGHAT, FQNNGV. The CDR3 DNA follows: TGTGCCAGCAGCTTTCAGACTAGCGGGGCCGGGGAGCTGTTTTTT. Protein: CASSFQTSGAGELFF.

This chain uses TRBV30 with TRBJ2-5; 7 positions agree with TRBD2. J lost 2 bases, V lost 3 bases, and 6 bases had no gene match. Germline assignment: CDR1 GTSNPN and CDR2 SVGIG (reference sequence). The CDR3 contains 14 residues. The CDR3 loop is CAWRGPGGQETQYF. The DNA for the CDR3 is TGTGCCTGGAGAGGTCCGGGGGGTCAAGAGACCCAGTACTTC.

The chain couples TRBV11-1 to TRBJ2-1, with 7 bases that match TRBD2. Germline V gene lookup returns CDR1 SGHAT and CDR2 FQDESV (reference sequence). The CDR3 is made up of 13 amino acids. Trimming cost V 5 bases and J 14 bases; bases outside gene matches: 12. CDR3 sequence: CASSAEGGRVEFF. CDR3 DNA: TGTGCCAGCAGCGCGGAGGGAGGGAGGGTTGAGTTCTTC.

The chain recombines TRBV19 with TRBJ2-5; D unresolved. The CDR3 is 14 amino acids. Trimming took 4 bases from V and 5 from J, leaving 14 bases between them. Germline-derived CDR1 and CDR2 are LNHDA and SQIVND (reference sequence). CDR3 nucleotide sequence: TGTGCCAGTAGTACCGCATTCCTTCGGGAGACCCAGTACTTC. Residues: CASSTAFLRETQYF.

This clone was seen a handful of times. The chain recombines TRBV5-4 with TRBJ2-6, with D possibly being TRBD1 (6 bases). Between the trimmed V and J ends, which lost 9 bases and 13 bases, there was a span of 17 bases. Germline-derived CDR1 and CDR2 are SGHNT and YYREEE (reference sequence). This CDR3 spans 12 amino acids. The CDR3 coding sequence is TGTGCCACCCAGAAGGCCCAGGGGGTCCTGACTTTC. Amino acids: CATQKAQGVLTF.

Notes on this clone: The sample has other DNA sequences that encode this CDR3 too. CDR3 sequence (DNA): TGTGCCAGCTCACCACGGCAGGGGGGCGAAAAACTGTTTTTT. Amino acid sequence: CASSPRQGGEKLFF. This sequence joins TRBV18 and TRBJ1-4; TRBD1 aligns across 7 bases. The CDR3 is 14 amino acids. Per germline, CDR1 KGHSH and CDR2 LQKENI. Trimming took 1 base from V and 8 from J; bases not matched to a gene: 4.

In this sample, this clone turned up a few times. This chain connects TRBV10-2 to TRBJ1-5; no clear D. Trimming cost V 0 bases and J 5 bases, with 2 bases left between them. The CDR3 spans 12 residues. Germline V gene data show CDR1 as WSHSY and CDR2 as SAAADI. As DNA, the CDR3 is TGCGCCAGCAGTGAGTCGTATCAGCCCCAGCATTTT. It specifies CASSESYQPQHF.

The CDR3 region is CASSLVVASSYNSPLHF. CDR3 in DNA: TGTGCCAGCAGCTTGGTTGTTGCTAGCTCCTATAATTCACCCCTCCACTTT. This chain uses TRBV5-8 with TRBJ1-6, with D hard to call. V was pared by 0 bases and J by 0 bases, with 10 bases between. CDR1 and CDR2 from the germline V gene are SGHTS and YDEGEE. The CDR3 spans 17 residues.

This clone occurred once. The chain has TRBV7-9 and TRBJ2-7, with D hard to call. From germline, CDR1 is SEHNR and CDR2 FQNEAQ (reference sequence). Between the trimmed V and J ends, which lost 4 bases and 1 base, there was a span of 20 bases. The CDR3 consists of 17 residues. The CDR3 is CASSSHRTESPSYEQYF. The CDR3 region has the DNA TGTGCCAGCAGCTCCCATCGGACGGAATCCCCGTCCTACGAGCAGTACTTC. Looking up the rest from reference TRBV7-9 and TRBJ2-7 gives the full variable domain: DTGVSQNPRHKITKRGQNVTFRCDPISEHNRLYWYRQTLGQGPEFLTYFQNEAQLEKSRLLSDRFSAERPKGSFSTLEIQRTEQGDSAMYLCASSSHRTESPSYEQYFGPGTRLTVT.

The chain couples TRBV5-6 to TRBJ2-1, with D possibly called TRBD1 or TRBD2 (6 bases each). The V end was cut by 0 bases, the J end by 3 bases, with 13 bases between. This CDR3 has 16 amino acids. Germline CDR1 reads SGHDT; CDR2 reads YYEEEE. In DNA form, the CDR3 reads TGTGCCAGCAGCTTGGACGCAGGGGAGGTCTACAATGAGCAGTTCTTC. Encoded protein: CASSLDAGEVYNEQFF.